This T cell receptor (beta chain) stems from a study of blood T cell repertoires in COVID-19 (dated by TCRdb to 2020 to 2021). Concerning the study at large: Samples from collaborators originated in the United States, Italy and Spain and spanned both the acute and convalescent phases of COVID-19. Where HLA class I and class II types were available, the types were taken from metadata supplied by the sample provider, not from assay-based typing. The repertoires were released in a freely available public database intended as a resource for research on the immune response to SARS-CoV-2. Deeply sampled blood TCRbeta repertoires from subjects exposed to, actively infected with, or recovered from COVID-19 were included in the dataset. The samples were drawn from two sources: the first 160 participants of the ongoing ImmuneRACE study, and 1,254 subjects contributed by 6 global collaborators. A de-identified subject ID, COVID-19 status, age in years and sex were almost always included in the sample metadata. The material from the prospective study consisted of cDNA or gDNA derived from T cells, B-cell-depleted T cells, or PBMCs.

Results and caveats for the whole study, not just this receptor: The amount of clinical and demographic metadata varied by source and participant and was provided uncurated.

Whole blood was collected in K2EDTA tubes by collaborating institutions according to the institutions' own protocols. For TCRbeta analysis, collaborators shipped samples as frozen whole blood, isolated PBMCs, or DNA extracted from either of those sample types. This clone was found many times. The antigen it binds to is not known. No base qualities exist here, and no much larger clone lies one base off it. TCRbeta CDR3 regions were amplified from genomic DNA by means of the immunoSEQ Assay, a bias-controlled multiplex PCR. In the source study's methods: Within the assay, amplification of reference gene primers was used to estimate how many nucleated cells each sample contained. Sequence reads were collapsed and filtered to measure the absolute abundance of every unique TCRbeta CDR3 rearrangement. For each sample, productive Simpson clonality was calculated by taking the square root of Simpson's diversity index across productive rearrangements. TCRdb limited this immuneACCESS table to in-frame rearrangements with V and J called. A share of clones is missing; checked studies link under half to unresolved V genes, and the rest is unexplained. For V, J and clone size, that table is used; D and trimming come from the DNA. The sample table contains about 320,000 clones; only one count was recorded for roughly 82% of them. The ten largest clones add up to roughly 1.6% of the sample.

The germline V gene (reference sequence) sets CDR1 to MNHEY and CDR2 to SMNVEV. The CDR3 contains 14 residues, cysteine and phenylalanine counted. Here the CDR3 DNA is all that survives: 42 bases in frame from base 1. V loses 3 bases of germline sequence and J loses 3 bases, and the interval between the two ends is 9 bases. The rearranged chain carries TRBV27 and TRBJ2-1; the best D guess is TRBD2, with 6 bases matching. This receptor was obtained from a woman aged 45-59 years with acute or convalescent COVID-19. Specimen: peripheral blood. In nucleotide form, the sequence is TGTGCCAGCAGTTTCCCCGGGAGCTACAATGAGCAGTTCTTC. Protein translation: CASSFPGSYNEQFF.